These 30 T cell receptor beta chains were sequenced from one sample in a study of T cells in Graves' hyperthyroidism and ophthalmopathy. From RNA transcripts, TCR beta CDR3 regions were amplified. A first-round RT-PCR of the TCR CDR3 used the HTBI primer set. MiXCR was run by TCRdb on the multiplex PCR reads, yielding one entry per CDR3 protein. This table has roughly 570,000 distinct CDR3 sequences, approximately 15% appearing once. The sequenced sample consisted of blood. These TCRs come from a woman under 40 with Graves' hyperthyroidism.

This clonotype came up a few times. This rearrangement joins TRBV7-9 to TRBJ2-2; 7 nucleotides line up with TRBD2. With 2 bases clipped from V and 3 bases from J, the junction kept 6 bases outside the gene matches. This CDR3 region has 16 residues. The germline V gene has CDR1 SEHNR and CDR2 FQNEAQ (reference sequence). The CDR3 sequence is CASSLSIGGYTGELFF. Here the CDR3 DNA reads TGTGCCAGCAGCTTATCTATCGGGGGGTACACCGGGGAGCTGTTTTTT.

This clonotype was seen repeatedly, ten times or more. CDR3 residues: CACRAGVANIQYF. The CDR3 DNA follows: TGTGCCTGCCGGGCAGGGGTTGCAAACATTCAGTACTTC. The J gene is TRBJ2-4, the V gene TRBV6-2 or TRBV6-3; D possibly corresponds to TRBD1 (6 bases). Germline V gene sequence: CDR1 MNHEY, CDR2 SVGEGT. V was pared by 11 bases and J by 6 bases, with 17 bases between. There are 13 residues in the CDR3.

CDR3 DNA: TGTGCCAGCAGCCCCAAACCCTGGACAGACTATGGCTACACCTTC. This codes for CASSPKPWTDYGYTF. The chain recombines TRBV28 with TRBJ1-2; D perhaps matches TRBD1 (6 bases). Per germline, CDR1 MDHEN and CDR2 SYDVKM. V was trimmed by 6 bases and J by 3 bases, leaving 17 bases between them. The CDR3 loop spans 15 amino acids.

The genes are TRBV25-1 and TRBJ2-1; D unresolved. V lost 4 bases, J lost 9 bases, and 10 bases lay in between. Germline CDR1 MGHDK, CDR2 SYGVNS. This CDR3 contains 12 residues. Here the CDR3 DNA reads TGTGCCAGCAGTGGTGGGTTTGCTGAGCAGTTCTTC. Translating it yields CASSGGFAEQFF.

The chain couples TRBV20-1 to TRBJ2-7, with D perhaps TRBD2 (5 bases). Germline-derived CDR1 and CDR2 are DFQATT and SNEGSKA (reference sequence). The CDR3 contains 14 residues. Trimming pared 0 bases from V and 6 bases from J, leaving 15 bases between. This chain's CDR3 is CSARDRRSAGEQYF. In DNA form, the CDR3 reads TGCAGTGCTAGAGATCGGAGGAGCGCGGGCGAGCAGTACTTC.

This clonotype was seen at least ten times. The genes are TRBV7-2 and TRBJ2-1; 7 positions agree with TRBD2. Germline assignment: CDR1 SGHTA and CDR2 FQGNSA. The CDR3 contains 16 residues. Trimming at V came to 1 base and at J to 0 bases, leaving 3 bases not matched to a gene. In DNA, the CDR3 is TGTGCCAGCAGCTTAGTTTCTAGCGGCTCCTACAATGAGCAGTTCTTC. This encodes CASSLVSSGSYNEQFF. The variable domain in full, with the rest retrieved from reference TRBV7-2 and TRBJ2-1, is GAGVSQSPSNKVTEKGKDVELRCDPISGHTALYWYRQSLGQGLEFLIYFQGNSAPDKSGLPSDRFSAERTGGSVSTLTIQRTQQEDSAVYLCASSLVSSGSYNEQFFGPGTRLTVL.

In the case of this clonotype: Germline and junction disagree at one end, which may indicate a read error. The V gene is TRBV11-2, the J gene TRBJ2-4; 7 bases fit TRBD1. The germline V gene encodes CDR1 SGHAT and CDR2 FQNNGV. The CDR3 has 16 amino acids. CDR3 sequence: CTSSGRDSHSPNIQYF. The DNA of the CDR3 is TGTACCAGCAGCGGAAGGGACAGCCATTCGCCAAACATTCAGTACTTC.

A few counts support this clonotype. The chain combines TRBV6-5 with TRBJ2-1; no firm D call. Trimming removed 0 bases at V and 4 bases at J, with 10 bases between. Germline CDR1 is MNHEY and CDR2 is SVGAGI. The CDR3 is 15 amino acids. The CDR3 region has the DNA TGTGCCAGCAGTTACTCCTACTCAGGATACAATGAGCAGTTCTTC. Translating it yields CASSYSYSGYNEQFF.

J is TRBJ2-1 and V is TRBV20-1; 13 bases are a match to TRBD2. Germline V lookup: CDR1 DFQATT, CDR2 SNEGSKA (reference sequence). V lost 2 bases, J lost 6 bases, and 10 bases stayed unmatched. The CDR3 is 17 amino acids. The CDR3 DNA reads as TGCAGTGCTAGACCGGGACTAGCGGGGAAGGGAGCCAATGAGCAGTTCTTC. It codes for CSARPGLAGKGANEQFF.

This clonotype was observed many times. The chain couples TRBV12-5 to TRBJ1-1, with 7 bases identical to TRBD1. This CDR3 comprises 18 residues. V trimming: 0 bases; J trimming: 6 bases; junction bases outside the gene matches: 16. The germline CDR1 and CDR2 sequences are LGHNT and FRNRAP. The CDR3 sequence: CASGLVLGGETGFSEAFF. For the CDR3, the DNA is TGTGCTAGTGGTTTGGTCTTAGGGGGCGAAACGGGTTTCTCTGAAGCTTTCTTT.

This clonotype has only a few counts. The chain has TRBV4-1 and TRBJ2-3, with 11 bases that match TRBD1. Per germline, CDR1 MGHRA and CDR2 YSYEKL. The J segment lost 1 base and the V segment lost 3 bases, leaving 9 bases of the junction unmatched. The CDR3 length is 18 residues. Here the CDR3 DNA reads TGCGCCAGCAGCCATCTCAACCCGGGACAGGGGGGCACAGATACGCAGTATTTT. This gives the protein CASSHLNPGQGGTDTQYF.

This chain joins TRBV5-1 and TRBJ2-7; D assignment may be TRBD1 or TRBD2 (6 bases each). Germline V gene sequence: CDR1 SGHRS, CDR2 YFSETQ. V lost 2 bases, J lost 6 bases, and 12 bases lay in between. The length of the CDR3 is 13 residues. CDR3 region: CASSLGGQSEQYF. Written as DNA, the CDR3 is TGCGCCAGCAGCTTAGGGGGGCAGAGCGAGCAGTACTTC.

The chain couples TRBV5-1 to TRBJ2-3; D gene ambiguous. CDR3 length equals 13 residues. CDR1 and CDR2 (germline): SGHRS, YFSETQ. V shed 4 bases and J shed 2 bases, with 8 bases lying between them. The CDR3, as DNA: TGCGCCAGCAGCGCGGAACCCACAGATACGCAGTATTTT. It translates to CASSAEPTDTQYF.

In this sample, this clonotype turned up a few times. J is TRBJ2-7 and V is TRBV12-3 or TRBV12-4; the D gene is possibly TRBD2 (6 bases). V was clipped by 5 bases and J by 6 bases, with 20 bases between them. This CDR3 region has 15 residues. CDR3 amino acids: CASSPALPDGGEQYF. In DNA, the CDR3 is TGTGCCAGCAGTCCCGCCCTTCCGGACGGGGGCGAGCAGTACTTC.

The gene calls are TRBV6-5 and TRBJ2-7; 10 bases agree with TRBD1. Per germline, CDR1 MNHEY and CDR2 SVGAGI. The CDR3 contains 15 residues. The J segment lost 2 bases and the V segment lost 6 bases, leaving 7 bases of the junction unmatched. This chain's CDR3 is CASRYRTGGTYEQYF. CDR3 DNA sequence: TGTGCCAGCAGATACCGGACAGGGGGAACCTACGAGCAGTACTTC.

This clonotype was counted many times. The gene calls are TRBV11-2 and TRBJ2-7; 12 positions match TRBD2. V was pared by 0 bases and J by 3 bases, with 3 bases of the junction left unmatched. This CDR3 contains 16 residues. Germline values: CDR1 SGHAT, CDR2 FQNNGV. CDR3 nucleotide sequence: TGTGCCAGCAGCTTAGAGACTAGCGGGAGACGCTACGAGCAGTACTTC. It translates to CASSLETSGRRYEQYF.

The V gene is TRBV10-3, the J gene TRBJ1-6; D gene uncertain. V gave up 10 bases and J gave up 0 bases, with 31 bases separating them. CDR3 size: 21 residues. Germline V gene lookup returns CDR1 ENHRY and CDR2 SYGVKD. The DNA of the CDR3 is TGTGCCAGCGTCGCAGTCTTTGTCCTGTCTTCCCCAGGCTCCTATAATTCACCCCTCCACTTT. It specifies CASVAVFVLSSPGSYNSPLHF.

This clonotype appeared a few times. CDR3 DNA sequence: TGTGCCAGCCGGACGACAGGGACGAACACTGAAGCTTTCTTT. Protein sequence: CASRTTGTNTEAFF. This rearrangement joins TRBV6-1 to TRBJ1-1, with 7 bases aligning to TRBD1. J gave up 1 base and V 8 bases, and 7 bases lay outside the gene matches. Germline-derived CDR1 and CDR2 are MNHNS and SASEGT. The CDR3 consists of 14 residues.

This clonotype was counted at least ten times. The V call is TRBV18, the J call TRBJ2-5, with D possibly being TRBD1 (6 bases). Trimming took 6 bases from V and 3 from J, leaving 8 bases between them. The germline CDR1 and CDR2 sequences are KGHSH and LQKENI. This CDR3 is 12 amino acids long. CDR3 in DNA: TGTGCCAGCTCGCGGACAGAAGAGACCCAGTACTTC. Protein sequence: CASSRTEETQYF.

This clonotype was counted ten times or more. CDR3 nucleotide sequence: TGCGCCAGCAGCCTCGCGACGGAGGGGGGCACAGATACGCAGTATTTT. As protein: CASSLATEGGTDTQYF. The V and J genes are TRBV5-1 and TRBJ2-3, with D tentatively TRBD1 or TRBD2 (6 bases each). V gave up 4 bases and J gave up 1 base, with 16 bases separating them. The CDR3 contains 16 residues. Looked up from germline, CDR1 is SGHRS and CDR2 is YFSETQ.

The chain carries TRBV19 and TRBJ2-7, with D unclear. Trimming removed 4 bases at V and 2 bases at J, with 12 bases between. The germline V gene encodes CDR1 LNHDA and CDR2 SQIVND (reference sequence). This CDR3 contains 14 residues. DNA for the CDR3: TGTGCCAGTAGTACATCACAAGTCACCTACGAGCAGTACTTC. Residues: CASSTSQVTYEQYF.

In its sample, this clonotype was seen many times. V is TRBV2 and J is TRBJ1-1, with D possibly being TRBD1 (6 bases). Per germline, CDR1 SNHLY and CDR2 FYNNEI. The CDR3 covers 13 residues. V was clipped by 7 bases and J by 5 bases, with 14 bases between them. CDR3 DNA: TGTGCCAGCATTAAGGCAGGGGAGACTGAAGCTTTCTTT. Translated: CASIKAGETEAFF.

This clonotype was seen many times. The V and J genes are TRBV20-1 and TRBJ2-1, with 8 bases lining up with TRBD2. The CDR3 totals 18 residues. Trimming at V came to 0 bases and at J to 7 bases, leaving 17 bases not matched to a gene. Germline values: CDR1 DFQATT, CDR2 SNEGSKA (reference sequence). CDR3 bases: TGCAGTGCTAGAGACCCAACCCCAGGGGTAGCGGGGATTAATGAGCAGTTCTTC. It specifies CSARDPTPGVAGINEQFF.

The sample holds many counts of this clonotype. This chain links TRBV28 with TRBJ2-7; 9 nucleotides line up with TRBD2. Germline V gene sequence: CDR1 MDHEN, CDR2 SYDVKM. V dropped 3 bases and J dropped 6; count of bases not matched to a gene: 6. CDR3 length equals 14 residues. CDR3 nucleotides: TGTGCCAGCAGTTTCGCGGGAGGGCCGAGCGAGCAGTACTTC. Residues: CASSFAGGPSEQYF.

This rearrangement joins TRBV4-2 to TRBJ1-2; D gene ambiguous. The CDR3 length is 14 residues. Germline lookup yields CDR1 LGHNA and CDR2 YNFKEQ. V lost 0 bases and J lost 7, with 12 bases in between. The DNA for the CDR3 is TGTGCCAGCAGCCAAGATTGGACGCCGGGTGGCTACACCTTC. Its protein product is CASSQDWTPGGYTF.

The table lists this clonotype with many counts. This rearrangement joins TRBV5-5 to TRBJ2-5, with 10 bases identical to TRBD2. Trimming cost V 3 bases and J 5 bases; bases outside gene matches: 10. The V gene's germline CDR1 is SGHKS and CDR2 YYEKEE (reference sequence). CDR3 length equals 16 residues. CDR3 DNA sequence: TGTGCCAGCAGCTCCTTAGCGGGAGGAATTGGGGAGACCCAGTACTTC. Translation gives CASSSLAGGIGETQYF.

This clonotype came up many times. The rearrangement uses TRBV30 and TRBJ1-4; D call uncertain. Germline V gene data show CDR1 as GTSNPN and CDR2 as SVGIG (reference sequence). There are 13 residues in the CDR3. The germline V and J ends were trimmed by 3 bases and 3 bases, with 8 bases remaining between them. CDR3 DNA: TGTGCCTGGAGACGCGTTTCTAATGAAAAACTGTTTTTT. This gives the protein CAWRRVSNEKLFF.

The chain employs TRBV7-3 and TRBJ1-1; D perhaps matches TRBD1 (5 bases). CDR3 length equals 15 residues. Germline assignment: CDR1 SGHTA and CDR2 FQGTGA. Trimming took 5 bases from V and 1 from J, leaving 14 bases between them. The CDR3 protein is CASSPGFGQNTEAFF. CDR3 nucleotide sequence: TGTGCCAGCAGCCCAGGGTTTGGACAGAACACTGAAGCTTTCTTT. Filled out from reference TRBV7-3 and TRBJ1-1, the complete variable domain reads GAGVSQTPSNKVTEKGKYVELRCDPISGHTALYWYRQSLGQGPEFLIYFQGTGAADDSGLPNDRFFAVRPEGSVSTLKIQRTERGDSAVYLCASSPGFGQNTEAFFGQGTRLTVV.

This clonotype was observed many times. The gene calls are TRBV4-2 and TRBJ1-3; D is undetermined. V gave up 1 base and J gave up 1 base, with 5 bases separating them. The CDR3 is made up of 14 amino acids. Germline V gene data show CDR1 as LGHNA and CDR2 as YNFKEQ. CDR3 residues: CASSQGSSGNTIYF. CDR3 nucleotide sequence: TGTGCCAGCAGCCAAGGCAGTTCTGGAAACACCATATATTTT.

This chain connects TRBV18 to TRBJ2-7; TRBD2 is a possible D gene (5 bases). The CDR3 is made up of 13 amino acids. The germline V and J ends were trimmed by 2 bases and 5 bases, with 10 bases remaining between them. Germline V gene sequence: CDR1 KGHSH, CDR2 LQKENI. CDR3 coding DNA: TGTGCCAGCTCACCAATCGGGGTCGACGAGCAGTACTTC. Translated: CASSPIGVDEQYF.